This record covers a single TCR beta chain. The V gene lost 3 bases and the J gene lost 9 bases, with 13 bases spanning the gap. From germline, CDR1 is SGHRS and CDR2 YFSETQ. CDR3 length: 13 amino acids. It was with a sample-barcoded 5' primer and a J-beta primer mix that a second PCR of roughly 7 to 12 cycles was run. Each TCR beta cDNA got a 12-nucleotide random molecular identifier. TCRdb independently ran MiXCR on the 5' RACE reads; one entry per CDR3 protein. The table has about 830,000 distinct CDR3 sequences, 62% seen once. The source of the sample is a study of blood T cells in healthy people across ages. Isolating PBMCs gave at least 6 million of these cells per sample.

This receptor was taken from a man aged 25-45 years in good health. The chain links TRBV5-1 to TRBJ2-1, with D possibly matching TRBD2 (5 bases). The sequencing input was blood. The CDR3 sequence is CASSCGGSGEQFF. In DNA form, the CDR3 reads TGCGCCAGCAGCTGCGGCGGGTCAGGTGAGCAGTTCTTC.